The T cell receptor (beta chain) described here comes from a study of blood T cell repertoires in COVID-19. Per the germline V gene, CDR1 is LNHDA and CDR2 is SQIVND (reference sequence). Trimming removed 4 bases from V and 4 bases from J; junction bases left unmatched: 2. The CDR3 spans 14 residues. Using immunoSEQ multiplex PCR, the repertoire was profiled, and TCRdb retains in-frame clones only, with some absent. The table lists about 160,000 clones, about four fifths of them singletons. This sequence was found in a woman aged 60-75 years with COVID-19, enrolled during active disease. The V gene is TRBV19, the J gene TRBJ2-5; 11 positions agree with TRBD2. Sequencing was done on a sample of peripheral blood. Written as DNA, the CDR3 is TGTGCCAGTAGTAGCACTAGCGGGGGAGAGACCCAGTACTTC. The encoded protein is CASSSTSGGETQYF. The variable domain in full, completed from reference TRBV19 and TRBJ2-5, reads DGGITQSPKYLFRKEGQNVTLSCEQNLNHDAMYWYRQDPGQGLRLIYYSQIVNDFQKGDIAEGYSVSREKKESFPLTVTSAQKNPTAFYLCASSSTSGGETQYFGPGTRLLVL.